The subject of this entry is one TCR beta chain. It lacks a known antigen. Per-base quality was not reported, and no clone a single base away is much larger than it. The sequencer was an Illumina NovaSeq 6000. TCR cDNA was synthesized by 5'RACE template switching, which introduced a universal primer site and unique molecular identifiers. Priming of cDNA synthesis was performed from both the TCR alpha and TCR beta constant segments. Library amplification involved two PCR steps, and the second step added sample barcodes and sequencing adapters. Sequencing of the libraries was done on either Illumina HiSeq 2500 (2x100 bp) or NovaSeq (2x150 bp). The authors processed their data as follows. Reads were demultiplexed and collapsed into UMI consensus sequences with MIGEC, and V(D)J alignment was performed with MiXCR. Using edgeR on replicate PBMC samples, clonotypes were called vaccine-responding if FDR was below 0.01 and the log2 fold change was above 5 up to day 15. Bulk clonotypes were assigned CD4 or CD8 identity according to which sequenced CD4 or CD8 repertoire held them at higher abundance. TCRdb redid the processing of the public reads, applying fastp at Q25 and MiXCR, and retained in-frame beta chains. Under each unique CDR3 protein, matching rows form one entry showing the most common genes and DNA. What appears here as the V and J calls and clone size reflects TCRdb's work, not the paper's. The sample profile shows 100,000 to 150,000 distinct CDR3 sequences; almost 9% of them were found once. 40% of the sample is held by the ten biggest clonotypes.

What this sample's treatment or condition label stands for: live attenuated yellow fever vaccine strain. A standard Ficoll-Paque protocol was used to isolate PBMCs from peripheral blood. Dynabeads CD4 and CD8 positive selection kits were used to isolate the CD4 and CD8 T-cell fractions. RNA was extracted with TriZol from bulk PBMCs, CD4 and CD8 fractions, and dextramer-positive and dextramer-negative fractions. This specimen comes from a study of T cells after yellow fever vaccination (dated by TCRdb to the late 2010s). As for the study more broadly: Libraries from fractions with low cell numbers were prepared with the SMART-Seq v4 Ultra Low Input RNA kit. Two healthy male donors made up the cohort, one aged 18 to 30 years and the other aged 30 to 40 years. Blood was drawn at multiple timepoints before and after primary and secondary immunization, with bulk PBMC replicates and cell subsets isolated. To follow T-cell clones before and after primary and booster YFV17D yellow fever vaccination, bulk TCR alpha and beta repertoires were sequenced over time.

What the research found in general, with its limitations: After the booster, most of the clones that had expanded following primary vaccination were detected again (just under 97% of CD4 and around 90% of CD8), which suggests that memory was broadly maintained. A small fraction of clonotypes showed up in both the CD4 and CD8 compartments, probably as a result of convergent recombination. Because abundant contaminating clonotypes from the bulk population could be contained in FACS-sorted repertoires, computational filtering was required. Compared with the primary T-cell response, the secondary T-cell response was faster but weaker, reaching its peak on day 5 rather than on day 15. The study included only a couple of donors, which limits how far the findings can be generalized.

Looking up the germline V gene yields CDR1 SGHRS and CDR2 YFSETQ. V drops 4 bases and J drops 4 bases, leaving 9 bases in between. The CDR3 numbers 13 residues from cysteine through phenylalanine. Only the CDR3 region is kept as DNA, spanning 39 bases read in frame from base 1. The TCR comes from a man younger than 30 who received the YFV17D yellow fever vaccine. The sequence joins TRBV5-1 to TRBJ1-5, with the D gene not confidently named. The sequencing used CD8+ T cells sorted from PBMCs, collected on the day of the yellow fever booster vaccination. The nucleotide sequence is given as TGCGCCAGCAGCCCCGGACGGAATCAGCCCCAGCATTTT. This encodes CASSPGRNQPQHF.